Below, one TCR beta chain is given with its context. As yet, its antigen is unknown. The data derive from a study of T-cell reconstitution after alpha-beta-depleted transplantation in children. Study results and limitations: Expanded graft clones numbering several hundred reportedly gave rise to alpha-beta T cells about two months after transplant. After one year, T-cell counts and TCRbeta diversity mostly came from new T cells.

CDR1 is SEHNR, CDR2 FQNEAQ, per germline (reference sequence). V gave up 4 bases and J gave up 8 bases, with 12 bases separating them. The CDR3 has 13 amino acids. Using unique molecular identifiers, the investigators prepared the TCRbeta library. One entry per CDR3 protein, called by TCRdb with MiXCR from the PCR reads. The sample carries 45,000 to 60,000 distinct CDR3 sequences, approximately 52% recorded once. The input for sequencing was peripheral blood, taken before TCRalphabeta/CD19-depleted stem cell transplant. The sequence was collected from a boy younger than two with SCID, due to receive a stem cell transplant. The chain joins TRBV7-9 to TRBJ1-3; possible D gene TRBD1, 5 bases. The CDR3 spells CASSSGGGDTIYF. The CDR3 nucleotides read TGTGCCAGCAGCTCCGGGGGAGGGGACACCATATATTTT.